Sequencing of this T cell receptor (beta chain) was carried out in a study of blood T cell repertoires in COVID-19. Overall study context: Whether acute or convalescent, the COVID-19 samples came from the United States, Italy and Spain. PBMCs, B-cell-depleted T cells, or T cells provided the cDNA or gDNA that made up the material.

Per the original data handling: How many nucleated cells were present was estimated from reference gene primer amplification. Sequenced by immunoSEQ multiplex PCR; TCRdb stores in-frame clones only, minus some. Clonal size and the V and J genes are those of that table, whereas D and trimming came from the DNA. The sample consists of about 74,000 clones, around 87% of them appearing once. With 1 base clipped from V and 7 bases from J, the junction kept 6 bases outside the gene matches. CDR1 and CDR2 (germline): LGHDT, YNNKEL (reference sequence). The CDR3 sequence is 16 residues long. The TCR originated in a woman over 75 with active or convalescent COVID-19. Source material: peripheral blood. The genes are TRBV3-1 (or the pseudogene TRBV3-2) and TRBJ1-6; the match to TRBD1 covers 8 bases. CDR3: CASSQGTGQGNSPLHF. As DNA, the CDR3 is TGTGCCAGCAGCCAAGGGACTGGACAGGGCAATTCACCCCTCCACTTT.